The 25 T cell receptor beta chains below all came from one sample that was sequenced in a study of T-cell memory formation after mild COVID-19. TCRdb ran MiXCR on the 5' RACE reads and lists one entry per CDR3 protein. The data show approximately 300,000 distinct CDR3 sequences, with approximately 15% seen just once and 22% held by the top ten. The sample comprised PBMCs or a T cell subset sorted from them (not recorded which). Source of these receptors: a man aged 18 to 29 who had mild COVID-19 (a few samples of this study predate the infection). Cell type and time point are not known.

The V gene is TRBV20-1, the J gene TRBJ2-3, with 9 bases that match TRBD2. The CDR3 extends over 15 amino acids. CDR1 is DFQATT, CDR2 SNEGSKA, per germline (reference sequence). V was pared by 4 bases and J by 7 bases, with 12 bases of the junction left unmatched. CDR3 in amino acids: CSAKKGSAGGNTQYF. In DNA, the CDR3 is TGCAGTGCTAAAAAGGGTTCAGCGGGGGGAAATACGCAGTATTTT.

This clonotype was counted only a few times. J is TRBJ2-1 and V is TRBV20-1, with D perhaps matching TRBD1 (5 bases). The germline V and J ends were trimmed by 5 bases and 7 bases, with 12 bases remaining between them. The CDR3 is 12 residues long. The germline V gene has CDR1 DFQATT and CDR2 SNEGSKA (reference sequence). Here the CDR3 DNA reads TGCAGTGCTGCGACAGACCAGAATGAGCAGTTCTTC. Its translation: CSAATDQNEQFF.

This clonotype was seen at least ten times. The chain combines TRBV7-2 with TRBJ2-6; D uncertain. V was cut by 0 bases and J by 0 bases, with 3 bases left in between. Germline V CDR1 and CDR2: SGHTA, FQGNSA. The CDR3 is made up of 15 amino acids. The CDR3 region has the DNA TGTGCCAGCAGCTTAGCCGGCTCTGGGGCCAACGTCCTGACTTTC. It translates to CASSLAGSGANVLTF.

This clonotype was counted between two and nine times. V gene TRBV7-3 combines with J gene TRBJ2-1; 8 nucleotides line up with TRBD2. The CDR3 totals 16 residues. Trimming at V came to 0 bases and at J to 5 bases, leaving 6 bases not matched to a gene. Germline values: CDR1 SGHTA, CDR2 FQGTGA. CDR3 in amino acids: CASSLTGRGGHNEQFF. CDR3 DNA: TGTGCCAGCAGCTTAACGGGCCGGGGGGGCCACAATGAGCAGTTCTTC.

This clonotype has just a few counts. The chain is built from TRBV13 and TRBJ2-1; 8 nucleotides agree with TRBD2. V shed 7 bases and J 4 bases; nucleotides not matched to a gene: 3. Germline CDR1 is PRHDT and CDR2 is FYEKMQ (reference sequence). The CDR3 loop spans 13 amino acids. Here the CDR3 DNA reads TGTGCCAGCAAGGTAGCGGGGTACAATGAGCAGTTCTTC. Translation gives CASKVAGYNEQFF.

This clonotype was observed a handful of times. This rearrangement joins TRBV7-2 to TRBJ1-2, with TRBD1 as a possible D gene (6 bases). The CDR3 covers 15 residues. The V end was cut by 1 base, the J end by 3 bases, with 12 bases between. Looked up from germline, CDR1 is SGHTA and CDR2 is FQGNSA. CDR3 sequence reads: CASSLVMTGYYGYTF. In DNA, the CDR3 is TGTGCCAGCAGCTTAGTCATGACAGGATACTATGGCTACACCTTC. Filled out from reference TRBV7-2 and TRBJ1-2, the complete variable domain reads GAGVSQSPSNKVTEKGKDVELRCDPISGHTALYWYRQSLGQGLEFLIYFQGNSAPDKSGLPSDRFSAERTGGSVSTLTIQRTQQEDSAVYLCASSLVMTGYYGYTFGSGTRLTVV.

This clonotype showed up just a few times. The chain couples TRBV2 to TRBJ2-1; 8 nucleotides line up with TRBD2. The junction had 6 bases not matched to a gene; V was cut back by 3 bases and J by 8 bases. The CDR3 extends over 14 amino acids. The germline CDR1 and CDR2 sequences are SNHLY and FYNNEI. CDR3 in amino acids: CASSDPGGRDEQFF. CDR3 DNA sequence: TGTGCCAGCAGTGACCCGGGAGGGAGGGATGAGCAGTTCTTC.

The rearrangement joins TRBV3-1 to TRBJ1-2; 8 bases line up with TRBD1. Germline V CDR1 and CDR2: LGHDT, YNNKEL (reference sequence). Trimming removed 5 bases from V and 4 bases from J; junction bases left unmatched: 6. This CDR3 region has 14 residues. CDR3 coding DNA: TGTGCCAGCAGCTTGGACAGGGCATCCTATGGCTACACCTTC. Protein product: CASSLDRASYGYTF.

The CDR3 reads CASSSGTGGAKTQYF. In DNA, the CDR3 is TGTGCCAGCAGCTCTGGGACAGGGGGCGCCAAGACCCAGTACTTC. V and J are TRBV11-2 and TRBJ2-5; 12 bases are a match to TRBD1. V lost 4 bases to trimming and J lost 6 bases; unmatched junction nucleotides: 6. This CDR3 is 15 amino acids long. Germline CDR1 reads SGHAT; CDR2 reads FQNNGV.

This clonotype was counted many times. The chain joins TRBV6-5 to TRBJ1-3; D is uncertain. The CDR3 is 13 residues long. Germline V lookup: CDR1 MNHEY, CDR2 SVGAGI. V lost 3 bases and J lost 4, with 7 bases in between. The CDR3 DNA sequence: TGTGCCAGCAGTTATAACCCAGGAAACACCATATATTTT. It codes for CASSYNPGNTIYF.

This clonotype was seen at least ten times. The rearrangement joins TRBV6-6 to TRBJ2-7, with D perhaps matching TRBD1 or TRBD2 (5 bases each). The CDR3 consists of 15 residues. Trimming stripped 2 bases from V and 0 bases from J, with 11 bases between. CDR1 MNHNY and CDR2 SVGAGI come from the germline V gene (reference sequence). The DNA for the CDR3 is TGTGCCAGCAGTTACGAGGGGCGAAGCTCCTACGAGCAGTACGTC. This sequence encodes CASSYEGRSSYEQYV.

V gene TRBV9 combines with J gene TRBJ1-5, with 7 bases aligning to TRBD1. CDR1 is SGDLS, CDR2 YYNGEE, per germline. V shed 4 bases, J shed 0 bases, and the junction held 4 bases outside the gene matches. The length of the CDR3 is 15 residues. In nucleotides, the CDR3 is TGTGCCAGCAGCAAGGACAGGACTAGCAATCAGCCCCAGCATTTT. Protein product: CASSKDRTSNQPQHF. Supplemented by reference TRBV9 and TRBJ1-5, the full variable domain reads DSGVTQTPKHLITATGQRVTLRCSPRSGDLSVYWYQQSLDQGLQFLIQYYNGEERAKGNILERFSAQQFPDLHSELNLSSLELGDSALYFCASSKDRTSNQPQHFGDGTRLSIL.

This clonotype has just a few counts. The chain uses TRBV20-1 and TRBJ2-5; TRBD1 aligns across 7 bases. CDR3 length: 13 amino acids. Per germline, CDR1 DFQATT and CDR2 SNEGSKA (reference sequence). Trimming at V came to 2 bases and at J to 2 bases, leaving 2 bases not matched to a gene. This CDR3 is CSARRQGQETQYF. CDR3 coding DNA: TGCAGTGCTAGACGACAGGGACAAGAGACCCAGTACTTC.

This clonotype came up once. This sequence joins TRBV4-1 and TRBJ2-1; 9 bases match TRBD2. The germline CDR1 and CDR2 sequences are MGHRA and YSYEKL. The CDR3 spans 16 residues. V trimming: 4 bases; J trimming: 0 bases; junction bases outside the gene matches: 4. The CDR3 reads CASSRSGGSSYNEQFF. The CDR3 DNA reads TGCGCCAGCAGCCGGAGCGGGGGGAGCTCCTACAATGAGCAGTTCTTC.

This chain connects TRBV12-3 or TRBV12-4 to TRBJ1-6, with a possible D match to TRBD1 (5 bases). Trimming pared 5 bases from V and 5 bases from J, leaving 10 bases between. The CDR3 contains 14 residues. CDR3 protein: CASSRGFHNSPLHF. The CDR3 DNA follows: TGTGCCAGCAGTAGGGGTTTTCATAATTCACCCCTCCACTTT.

A few counts support this clonotype. The chain uses TRBV11-2 and TRBJ2-5; 13 bases are a match to TRBD2. CDR1 is SGHAT and CDR2 is FQNNGV in the germline V gene. J lost 5 bases, V lost 3 bases, and 6 bases had no gene match. This CDR3 comprises 16 residues. CDR3 residues: CASSLTSGGPGETQYF. The DNA of the CDR3 is TGTGCCAGCAGCTTGACTAGCGGGGGGCCCGGCGAGACCCAGTACTTC.

This clonotype was observed at least ten times. V gene TRBV2 combines with J gene TRBJ2-2; 11 bases match TRBD1. The V segment lost 10 bases and the J segment 5 bases; nucleotides outside the gene matches: 9. There are 15 residues in the CDR3. CDR1 and CDR2 from the germline V gene are SNHLY and FYNNEI. The CDR3 region is CATWAGQGGTGELFF. The CDR3 DNA sequence: TGTGCCACCTGGGCGGGACAGGGGGGGACCGGGGAGCTGTTTTTT.

This clonotype came up a few times. A read error may account for a junction end that differs from germline. This sequence joins TRBV7-7 and TRBJ2-5; 9 bases are a match to TRBD2. The germline V gene encodes CDR1 SSHAT and CDR2 FNYEAQ (reference sequence). CDR3 size: 16 residues. CDR3 sequence: CASSLGAGGRGETQYF. The CDR3 region has the DNA TGTGCTAGCAGCTTAGGAGCGGGGGGCCGTGGGGAGACCCAGTACTTC.

This clonotype was detected only a few times. The rearrangement links TRBV20-1 to TRBJ2-7; the match to TRBD2 covers 13 bases. Germline V gene sequence: CDR1 DFQATT, CDR2 SNEGSKA (reference sequence). The CDR3 totals 13 residues. Trimming at V came to 6 bases and at J to 7 bases, leaving 6 bases not matched to a gene. CDR3 residues: CSAPGLAGAEQYF. DNA for the CDR3: TGCAGTGCGCCCGGACTAGCGGGGGCTGAGCAGTACTTC.

This clonotype has just a few counts. The V gene is TRBV29-1, the J gene TRBJ2-7, with 8 bases identical to TRBD2. The ends lost 5 bases at V and 0 bases at J; junction bases unmatched: 9. This CDR3 contains 15 residues. Looked up from germline, CDR1 is SQVTM and CDR2 is ANQGSEA. This CDR3 reads CSVLKLAGISYEQYF. DNA for the CDR3: TGCAGCGTTCTCAAATTAGCGGGAATCTCCTACGAGCAGTACTTC.

V gene TRBV7-8 combines with J gene TRBJ1-1; D perhaps matches TRBD1 (5 bases). Trimming took 5 bases from V and 3 from J, leaving 19 bases between them. Germline CDR1 and CDR2: SGHVS and FQNEAQ. The CDR3 loop spans 16 amino acids. The CDR3 sequence is CASSPPGLGGDTEAFF. Written as DNA, the CDR3 is TGTGCCAGCAGCCCTCCCGGATTGGGGGGGGACACTGAAGCTTTCTTT.

The CDR3 nucleotides read TGCGCCAGCAGCTTGGGGGGGACCCCAGATACGCAGTATTTT. It codes for CASSLGGTPDTQYF. The chain links TRBV5-1 to TRBJ2-3; D tentatively fits TRBD1 or TRBD2 (5 bases each). CDR1 and CDR2 from the germline V gene are SGHRS and YFSETQ. Trimming stripped 0 bases from V and 4 bases from J, with 9 bases between. This CDR3 has 14 residues.

This chain uses TRBV12-5 with TRBJ1-4; 10 bases are shared with TRBD1. This CDR3 comprises 18 residues. J gave up 2 bases and V 2 bases, and 8 bases lay outside the gene matches. Germline V gene lookup returns CDR1 LGHNT and CDR2 FRNRAP. This CDR3 reads CASGLMRPGQGTNEKLFF. The CDR3 DNA reads TGTGCTAGTGGTTTGATGAGACCGGGACAGGGGACTAATGAAAAACTGTTTTTT. The full variable domain, with the rest looked up from reference TRBV12-5 and TRBJ1-4, is DARVTQTPRHKVTEMGQEVTMRCQPILGHNTVFWYRQTMMQGLELLAYFRNRAPLDDSGMPKDRFSAEMPDATLATLKIQPSEPRDSAVYFCASGLMRPGQGTNEKLFFGSGTQLSVL.

This clonotype was detected many times. The J gene is TRBJ2-7, the V gene TRBV6-5; perhaps TRBD2 as D (7 bases). CDR3 length: 14 amino acids. Trimming pared 2 bases from V and 6 bases from J, leaving 14 bases between. Looked up from germline, CDR1 is MNHEY and CDR2 is SVGAGI. CDR3 DNA sequence: TGTGCCAGCAGTTACGAGGGGGGGCTCTCCGAGCAGTACTTC. This encodes CASSYEGGLSEQYF.

Many counts were recorded for this clonotype. The chain recombines TRBV12-3 or TRBV12-4 with TRBJ2-2, with 7 bases matching TRBD1. The CDR3 totals 14 residues. V trimming: 3 bases; J trimming: 6 bases; junction bases outside the gene matches: 4. In nucleotides, the CDR3 is TGTGCCAGCAGTTTCGTAGGGGGCGCCGGGGAGCTGTTTTTT. Translating it yields CASSFVGGAGELFF.